The sequence of this TCR beta chain was determined in a study of graft-versus-host responses after intestinal transplantation. Study-wide context: Multivisceral, liver-intestinal, or isolated intestinal transplants were performed in recipients.

Study results and limitations: Graft-versus-host to host-versus-graft clonal ratios in allografts were high in patients with graft-donor T cell macrochimerism. There were GvH clones found in recipient marrow, and some of them appeared first in ileum or blood.

Repertoires were generated with immunoSEQ multiplex PCR, while TCRdb's copy carries only in-frame clones and drops some. The sample holds around 88,000 clones, about four fifths seen once. About this clone itself: As yet, its antigen is unknown.

CDR3 length: 12 amino acids. In germline, CDR1 is SEHNR, CDR2 FQNEAQ (reference sequence). The ends were cut back, 5 bases at V and 0 bases at J, with 3 bases in the middle. The TCR comes from a human donor who received an intestinal transplant. The specimen was unstimulated CD8+ T cells sorted from spleen or lymph node cells, collected before intestinal transplant. J is TRBJ2-3 and V is TRBV7-9; no reliable D call. CDR3 bases: TGTGCCAGCAGCGGCAGCACAGATACGCAGTATTTT. Residues: CASSGSTDTQYF.